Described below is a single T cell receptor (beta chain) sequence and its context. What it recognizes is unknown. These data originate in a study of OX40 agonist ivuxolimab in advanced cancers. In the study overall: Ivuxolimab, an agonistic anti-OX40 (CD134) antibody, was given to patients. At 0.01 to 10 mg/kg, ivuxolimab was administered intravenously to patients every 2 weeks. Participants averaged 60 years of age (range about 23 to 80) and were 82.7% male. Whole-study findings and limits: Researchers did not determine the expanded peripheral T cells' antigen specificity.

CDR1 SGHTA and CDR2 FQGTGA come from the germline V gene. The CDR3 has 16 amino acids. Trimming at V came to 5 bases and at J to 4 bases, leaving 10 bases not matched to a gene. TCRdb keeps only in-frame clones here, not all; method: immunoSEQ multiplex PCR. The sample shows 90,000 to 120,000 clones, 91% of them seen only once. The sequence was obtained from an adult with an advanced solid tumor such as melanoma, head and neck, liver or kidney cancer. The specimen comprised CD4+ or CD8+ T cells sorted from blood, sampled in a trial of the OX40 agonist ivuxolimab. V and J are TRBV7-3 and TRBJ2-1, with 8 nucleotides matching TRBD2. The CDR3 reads CASSPAGGWNYNEQFF. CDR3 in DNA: TGTGCCAGCAGCCCCGCGGGAGGTTGGAATTACAATGAGCAGTTCTTC.